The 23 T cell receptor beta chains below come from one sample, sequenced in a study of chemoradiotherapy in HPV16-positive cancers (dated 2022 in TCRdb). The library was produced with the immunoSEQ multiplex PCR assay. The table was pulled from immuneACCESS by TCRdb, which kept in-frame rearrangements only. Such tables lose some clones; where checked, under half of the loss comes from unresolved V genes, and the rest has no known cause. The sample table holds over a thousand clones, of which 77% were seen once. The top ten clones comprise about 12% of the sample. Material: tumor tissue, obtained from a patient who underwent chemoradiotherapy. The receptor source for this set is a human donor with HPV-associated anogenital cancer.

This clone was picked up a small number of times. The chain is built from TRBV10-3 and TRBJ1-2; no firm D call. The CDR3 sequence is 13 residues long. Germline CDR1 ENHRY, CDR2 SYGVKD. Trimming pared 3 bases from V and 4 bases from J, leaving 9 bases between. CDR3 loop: CAISEGQTYGYTF. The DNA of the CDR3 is TGTGCCATCAGTGAAGGGCAGACCTATGGCTACACCTTC.

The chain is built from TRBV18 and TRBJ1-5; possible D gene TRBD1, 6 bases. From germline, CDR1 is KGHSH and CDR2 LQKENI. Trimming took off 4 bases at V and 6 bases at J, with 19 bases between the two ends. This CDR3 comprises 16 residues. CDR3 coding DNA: TGTGCCAGCTCACTGGGACAATCGGGAGGGGGTCAGCCCCAGCATTTT. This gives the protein CASSLGQSGGGQPQHF.

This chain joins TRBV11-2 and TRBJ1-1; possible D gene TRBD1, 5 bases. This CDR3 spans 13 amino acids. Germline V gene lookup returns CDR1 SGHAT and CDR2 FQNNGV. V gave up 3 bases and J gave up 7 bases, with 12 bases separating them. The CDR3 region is CASSLRGDGEAFF. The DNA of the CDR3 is TGTGCCAGCAGCTTGAGGGGAGACGGTGAAGCTTTCTTT.

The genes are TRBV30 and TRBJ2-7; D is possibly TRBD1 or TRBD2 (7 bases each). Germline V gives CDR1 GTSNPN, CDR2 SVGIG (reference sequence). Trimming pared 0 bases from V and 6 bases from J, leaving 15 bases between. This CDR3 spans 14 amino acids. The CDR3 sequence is CAWSVFARGGEQYF. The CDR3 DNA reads TGTGCCTGGAGTGTATTTGCCAGGGGGGGCGAGCAGTACTTC.

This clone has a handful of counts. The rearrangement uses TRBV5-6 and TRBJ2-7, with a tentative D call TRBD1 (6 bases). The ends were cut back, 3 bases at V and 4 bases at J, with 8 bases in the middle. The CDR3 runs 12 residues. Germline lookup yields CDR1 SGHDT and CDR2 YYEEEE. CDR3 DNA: TGTGCCAGCAGCTGGGGGCGTTACGAGCAGTACGTC. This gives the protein CASSWGRYEQYV.

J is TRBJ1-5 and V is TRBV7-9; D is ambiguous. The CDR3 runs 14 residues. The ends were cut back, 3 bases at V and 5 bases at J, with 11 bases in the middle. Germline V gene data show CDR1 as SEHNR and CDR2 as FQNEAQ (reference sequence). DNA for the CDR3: TGTGCCAGCAGCTTCCCCGGACGGGATCAGCCCCAGCATTTT. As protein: CASSFPGRDQPQHF.

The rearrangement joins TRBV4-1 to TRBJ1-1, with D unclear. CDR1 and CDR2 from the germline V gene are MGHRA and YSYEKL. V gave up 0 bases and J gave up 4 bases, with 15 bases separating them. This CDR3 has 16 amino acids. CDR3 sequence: CASSQEVSGPSTEAFF. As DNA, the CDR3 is TGCGCCAGCAGCCAAGAAGTTTCCGGGCCCAGCACTGAAGCTTTCTTT.

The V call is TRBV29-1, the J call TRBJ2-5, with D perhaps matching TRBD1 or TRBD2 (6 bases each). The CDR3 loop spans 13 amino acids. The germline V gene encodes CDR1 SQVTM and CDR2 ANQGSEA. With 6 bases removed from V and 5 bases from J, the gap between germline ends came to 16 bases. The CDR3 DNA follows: TGCAGCGTCTTGAGGGGGGCCCTGGAGACCCAGTACTTC. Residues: CSVLRGALETQYF.

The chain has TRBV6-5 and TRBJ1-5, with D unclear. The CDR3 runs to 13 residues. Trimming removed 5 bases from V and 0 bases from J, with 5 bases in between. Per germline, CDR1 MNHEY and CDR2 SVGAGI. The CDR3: CASSRNSNQPQHF. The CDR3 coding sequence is TGTGCCAGCAGTAGAAATAGCAATCAGCCCCAGCATTTT.

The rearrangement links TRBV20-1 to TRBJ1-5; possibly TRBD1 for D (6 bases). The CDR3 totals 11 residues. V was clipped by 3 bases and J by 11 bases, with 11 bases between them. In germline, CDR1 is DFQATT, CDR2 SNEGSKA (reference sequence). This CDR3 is CSASGGPSQHF. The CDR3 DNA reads TGCAGTGCTAGCGGGGGGCCATCCCAGCATTTT.

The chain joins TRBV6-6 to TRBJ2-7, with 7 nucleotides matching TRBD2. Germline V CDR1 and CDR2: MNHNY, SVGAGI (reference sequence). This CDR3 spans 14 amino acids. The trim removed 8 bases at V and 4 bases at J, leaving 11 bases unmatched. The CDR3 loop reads CASWIGAGVYEQYF. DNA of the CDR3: TGTGCCAGCTGGATAGGGGCGGGGGTGTACGAGCAGTACTTC.

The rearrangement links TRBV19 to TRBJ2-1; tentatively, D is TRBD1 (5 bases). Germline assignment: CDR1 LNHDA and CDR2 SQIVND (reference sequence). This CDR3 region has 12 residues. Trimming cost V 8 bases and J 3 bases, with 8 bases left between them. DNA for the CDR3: TGTGCCAGTGGCAGGGACTACAATGAGCAGTTCTTC. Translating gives CASGRDYNEQFF.

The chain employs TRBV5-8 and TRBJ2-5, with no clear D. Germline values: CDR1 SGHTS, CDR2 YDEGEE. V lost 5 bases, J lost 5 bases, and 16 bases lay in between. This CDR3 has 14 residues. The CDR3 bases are TGTGCCAGCAGACGGGTCTCCTATCGGGAGACCCAGTACTTC. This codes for CASRRVSYRETQYF.

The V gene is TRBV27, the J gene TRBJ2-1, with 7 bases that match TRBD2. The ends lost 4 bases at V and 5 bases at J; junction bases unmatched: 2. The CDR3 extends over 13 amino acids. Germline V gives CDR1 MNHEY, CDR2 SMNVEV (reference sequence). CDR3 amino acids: CASSSGLNNEQFF. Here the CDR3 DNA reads TGTGCCAGCAGTTCGGGACTAAACAATGAGCAGTTCTTC.

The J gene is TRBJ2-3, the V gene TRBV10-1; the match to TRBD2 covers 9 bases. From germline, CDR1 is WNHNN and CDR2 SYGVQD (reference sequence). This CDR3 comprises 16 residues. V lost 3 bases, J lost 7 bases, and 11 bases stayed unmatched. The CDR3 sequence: CASSDRSRAGGYTQYF. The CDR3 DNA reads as TGCGCCAGCAGTGACCGCTCGAGAGCGGGGGGCTATACGCAGTATTTT.

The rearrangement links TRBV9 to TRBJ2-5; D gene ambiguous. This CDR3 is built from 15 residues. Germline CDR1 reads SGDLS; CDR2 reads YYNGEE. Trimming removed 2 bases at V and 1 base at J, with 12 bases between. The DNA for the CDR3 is TGTGCCAGCAGCGTGAACGCGTACCTCCAAGAGACCCAGTACTTC. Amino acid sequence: CASSVNAYLQETQYF.

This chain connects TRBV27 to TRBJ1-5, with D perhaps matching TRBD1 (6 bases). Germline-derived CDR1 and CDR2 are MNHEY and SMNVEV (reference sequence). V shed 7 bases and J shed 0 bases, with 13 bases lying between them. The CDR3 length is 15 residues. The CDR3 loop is CASKHRADSNQPQHF. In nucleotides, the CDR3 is TGTGCCAGCAAACACAGGGCTGATAGCAATCAGCCCCAGCATTTT.

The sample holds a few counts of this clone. The DNA of the CDR3 is TGTGCCAGCAGGGACAGGGCTGGCTACACCTTC. Its protein product is CASRDRAGYTF. V usage is TRBV2 and J usage is TRBJ1-2, with 8 nucleotides matching TRBD1. The ends lost 6 bases at V and 7 bases at J; junction bases unmatched: 1. The germline V gene encodes CDR1 SNHLY and CDR2 FYNNEI. The CDR3 extends over 11 amino acids.

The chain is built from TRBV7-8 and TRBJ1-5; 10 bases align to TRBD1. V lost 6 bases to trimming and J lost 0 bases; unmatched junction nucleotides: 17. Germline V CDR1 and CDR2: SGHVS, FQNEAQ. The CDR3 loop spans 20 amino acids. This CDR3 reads CASSFGTGEVDSYSNQPQHF. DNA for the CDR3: TGTGCCAGCAGTTTCGGGACAGGGGAAGTCGACTCTTATAGCAATCAGCCCCAGCATTTT.

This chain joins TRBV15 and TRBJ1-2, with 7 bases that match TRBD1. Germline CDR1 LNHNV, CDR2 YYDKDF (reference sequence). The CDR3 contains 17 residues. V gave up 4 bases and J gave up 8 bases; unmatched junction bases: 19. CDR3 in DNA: TGTGCCACCAGCACTAGCGGGGCACAGGGGCCTTTGAGGGGCTACACCTTC. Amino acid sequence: CATSTSGAQGPLRGYTF. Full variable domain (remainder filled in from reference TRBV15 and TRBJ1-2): DAMVIQNPRYQVTQFGKPVTLSCSQTLNHNVMYWYQQKSSQAPKLLFHYYDKDFNNEADTPDNFQSRRPNTSFCFLDIRSPGLGDTAMYLCATSTSGAQGPLRGYTFGSGTRLTVV.

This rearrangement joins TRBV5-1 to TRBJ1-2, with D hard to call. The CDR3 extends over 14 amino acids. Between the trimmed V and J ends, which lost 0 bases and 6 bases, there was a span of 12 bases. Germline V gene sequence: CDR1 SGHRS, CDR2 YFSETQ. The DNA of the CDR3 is TGCGCCAGCAGCTTGGAGGCCCTAGTCGATGGCTACACCTTC. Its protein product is CASSLEALVDGYTF.

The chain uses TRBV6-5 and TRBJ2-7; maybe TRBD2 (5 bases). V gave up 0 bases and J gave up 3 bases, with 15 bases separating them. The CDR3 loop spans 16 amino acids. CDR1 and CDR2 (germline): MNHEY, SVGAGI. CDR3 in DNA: TGTGCCAGCAGTTACTCTGACGGGGAAGGTTTCTACGAGCAGTACTTC. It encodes CASSYSDGEGFYEQYF.

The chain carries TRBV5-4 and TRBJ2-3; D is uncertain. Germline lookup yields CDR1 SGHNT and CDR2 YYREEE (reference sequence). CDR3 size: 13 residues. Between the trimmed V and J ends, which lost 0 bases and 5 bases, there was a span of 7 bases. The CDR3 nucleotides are TGTGCCAGCAGCTTGGTCCCGGAAGATACGCAGTATTTT. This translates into CASSLVPEDTQYF.